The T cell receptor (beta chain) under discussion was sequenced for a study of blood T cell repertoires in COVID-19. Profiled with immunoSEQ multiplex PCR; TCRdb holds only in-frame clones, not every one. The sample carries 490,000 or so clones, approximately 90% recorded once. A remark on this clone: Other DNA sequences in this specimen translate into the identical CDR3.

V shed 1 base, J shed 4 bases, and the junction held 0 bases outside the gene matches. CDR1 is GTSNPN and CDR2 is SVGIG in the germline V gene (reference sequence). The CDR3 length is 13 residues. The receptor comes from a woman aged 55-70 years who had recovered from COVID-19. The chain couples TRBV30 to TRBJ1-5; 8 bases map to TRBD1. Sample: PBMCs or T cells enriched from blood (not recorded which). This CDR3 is CAWSGQGNQPQHF. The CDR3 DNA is TGTGCCTGGAGTGGACAGGGGAATCAGCCCCAGCATTTT.